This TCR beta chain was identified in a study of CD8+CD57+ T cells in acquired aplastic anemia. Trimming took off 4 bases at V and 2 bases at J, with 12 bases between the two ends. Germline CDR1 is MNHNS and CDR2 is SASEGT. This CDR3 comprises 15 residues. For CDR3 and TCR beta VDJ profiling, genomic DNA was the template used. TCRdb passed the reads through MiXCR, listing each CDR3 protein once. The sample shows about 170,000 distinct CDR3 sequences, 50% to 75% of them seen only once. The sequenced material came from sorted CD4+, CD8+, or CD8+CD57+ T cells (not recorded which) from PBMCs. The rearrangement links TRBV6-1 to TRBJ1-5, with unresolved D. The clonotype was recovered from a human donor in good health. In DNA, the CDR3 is TGTGCCAGCAGTGTGGAGACCGGTGGCAATCAGCCCCAGCATTTT. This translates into CASSVETGGNQPQHF.